A single sample gave rise to the 25 T cell receptor beta chains below, sequenced in a study of spatial heterogeneity in lung cancer. Time point defined: sample taken at primary tumor resection. TCRdb reprocessed the 5' RACE reads via MiXCR and lists one record per CDR3 protein. The sample gives 40,000 to 50,000 distinct CDR3 sequences, roughly 15% of which show up once; approximately 60% is in the top ten. Source: PBMCs, taken at surgery. These receptors were obtained from a male donor with early-stage non-small cell lung cancer.

This clonotype showed up just once. The V call is TRBV6-5, the J call TRBJ1-1; D unclear. Germline CDR1 MNHEY, CDR2 SVGAGI. The CDR3 is 14 amino acids. V shed 6 bases and J shed 0 bases, with 11 bases lying between them. The CDR3 spells CASRLMQMNTEAFF. The CDR3 nucleotides read TGTGCCAGCAGATTGATGCAGATGAACACTGAAGCTTTCTTT.

The table lists this clonotype with a few counts. This chain links TRBV6-5 with TRBJ2-7; 7 bases map to TRBD1. Germline V CDR1 and CDR2: MNHEY, SVGAGI. The junction had 9 bases not matched to a gene; V was cut back by 7 bases and J by 0 bases. The CDR3 consists of 15 residues. The CDR3 DNA reads as TGTGCCAGCACCCCGACAGGGAGAAGCTCCTACGAGCAGTACTTC. Translating gives CASTPTGRSSYEQYF.

This clonotype was detected only a few times. The chain uses TRBV7-3 and TRBJ1-1, with D perhaps TRBD1 (5 bases). CDR3 size: 13 residues. Per germline, CDR1 SGHTA and CDR2 FQGTGA. V was trimmed by 5 bases and J by 7 bases, leaving 14 bases between them. The CDR3 is CASSHDSTYEAFF. The CDR3 DNA follows: TGTGCCAGCAGCCACGACAGCACTTATGAAGCTTTCTTT.

This clonotype came up a few times. The rearrangement links TRBV4-1 to TRBJ2-5, with 9 bases identical to TRBD1. Germline V gene sequence: CDR1 MGHRA, CDR2 YSYEKL. The J segment lost 5 bases and the V segment lost 2 bases, leaving 15 bases of the junction unmatched. The CDR3 extends over 18 amino acids. CDR3 sequence: CASSQIVLLGQGGETQYF. CDR3 nucleotides: TGCGCCAGCAGCCAAATCGTCTTATTGGGACAGGGCGGGGAGACCCAGTACTTC.

The rearrangement links TRBV18 to TRBJ1-1; D is ambiguous. The CDR3 is made up of 15 amino acids. Germline V CDR1 and CDR2: KGHSH, LQKENI. V was shortened by 3 bases and J by 2 bases, with 13 bases between the two germline ends. The CDR3 coding sequence is TGTGCCAGCTCACCGTCTAATACGTTCAACACTGAAGCTTTCTTT. Protein: CASSPSNTFNTEAFF.

The J gene is TRBJ2-2, the V gene TRBV5-6; the D is unclear. V lost 4 bases, J lost 7 bases, and 8 bases lay in between. This CDR3 has 12 amino acids. Germline V lookup: CDR1 SGHDT, CDR2 YYEEEE. The CDR3 nucleotides are TGTGCCAGCAGCCATACCCTCGGGGAGCTGTTTTTT. It is translated as CASSHTLGELFF. Together with reference TRBV5-6 and TRBJ2-2, the CDR3 gives the full variable domain: DAGVTQSPTHLIKTRGQQVTLRCSPKSGHDTVSWYQQALGQGPQFIFQYYEEEERQRGNFPDRFSGHQFPNYSSELNVNALLLGDSALYLCASSHTLGELFFGEGSRLTVL.

This clonotype came up many times. This chain links TRBV28 with TRBJ2-6; D not certain. V was clipped by 5 bases and J by 6 bases, with 29 bases between them. The CDR3 consists of 20 residues. Germline V lookup: CDR1 MDHEN, CDR2 SYDVKM. This chain's CDR3 is CASSPLAPRLPSEEANVLTF. CDR3 DNA sequence: TGTGCCAGCAGTCCTTTGGCCCCTCGACTCCCCTCTGAGGAGGCCAACGTCCTGACTTTC.

This clonotype has just a few counts. The V gene is TRBV5-1, the J gene TRBJ2-3, with 7 nucleotides matching TRBD1. The CDR3 runs 16 residues. CDR1 is SGHRS, CDR2 YFSETQ, per germline. After removal of 0 bases from V and 1 base from J, the junction contained 5 bases not matched to a gene. In DNA, the CDR3 is TGCGCCAGCAGCTTGGCGTGGACAGGACGCACAGATACGCAGTATTTT. This encodes CASSLAWTGRTDTQYF.

This clonotype came up a few times. V is TRBV7-9 and J is TRBJ2-5; perhaps TRBD2 as D (5 bases). Germline V gene sequence: CDR1 SEHNR, CDR2 FQNEAQ (reference sequence). Trimming stripped 1 base from V and 2 bases from J, with 11 bases between. The CDR3 length is 15 residues. CDR3 protein: CASSLVSGIQETQYF. Written as DNA, the CDR3 is TGTGCCAGCAGCTTAGTGTCGGGGATACAAGAGACCCAGTACTTC.

This clonotype was seen repeatedly, ten times or more. The chain is built from TRBV28 and TRBJ2-3; D call uncertain. Trimming took 4 bases from V and 7 from J, leaving 9 bases between them. The CDR3 loop spans 12 amino acids. CDR1 is MDHEN, CDR2 SYDVKM, per germline. The CDR3 protein is CASSSTENTQYF. The CDR3 bases are TGTGCCAGCAGTTCCACAGAAAATACGCAGTATTTT.

The table lists this clonotype with a few counts. The chain is built from TRBV19 and TRBJ1-5; 9 positions agree with TRBD1. CDR3 length equals 15 residues. Germline CDR1 reads LNHDA; CDR2 reads SQIVND (reference sequence). V shed 4 bases, J shed 7 bases, and the junction held 8 bases outside the gene matches. CDR3 sequence reads: CASSRDRVVGQPQHF. The CDR3 nucleotides are TGTGCCAGTAGTAGGGACAGGGTAGTGGGGCAGCCCCAGCATTTT. The full variable domain, completed using reference TRBV19 and TRBJ1-5, is DGGITQSPKYLFRKEGQNVTLSCEQNLNHDAMYWYRQDPGQGLRLIYYSQIVNDFQKGDIAEGYSVSREKKESFPLTVTSAQKNPTAFYLCASSRDRVVGQPQHFGDGTRLSIL.

This clonotype was picked up a small number of times. The genes are TRBV5-1 and TRBJ2-2; 7 positions agree with TRBD1. The CDR3 is 15 residues long. CDR1 and CDR2 (germline): SGHRS, YFSETQ. V trimming: 4 bases; J trimming: 4 bases; junction bases outside the gene matches: 7. The CDR3 coding sequence is TGCGCCAGCAGCCAAGACAGGGTCATCACCGGGGAGCTGTTTTTT. It is translated as CASSQDRVITGELFF.

This clonotype was recorded many times. The V gene is TRBV5-8, the J gene TRBJ2-5; 8 positions match TRBD1. Germline loops: CDR1 SGHTS, CDR2 YDEGEE. This CDR3 is built from 16 residues. V shed 3 bases and J 0 bases; nucleotides not matched to a gene: 7. CDR3 in amino acids: CASSSPGQDYQETQYF. The CDR3 region has the DNA TGTGCCAGCAGCTCGCCGGGACAGGATTACCAAGAGACCCAGTACTTC.

This clonotype has only a few counts. The rearrangement links TRBV2 to TRBJ1-2; D ambiguous. The CDR3 length is 13 residues. Per germline, CDR1 SNHLY and CDR2 FYNNEI. Deletions cut 8 bases from V and 7 bases from J, with 17 bases between. The CDR3 DNA is TGTGCCAGCCTACCGGGAGCAGGCCTTGGCTACACCTTC. The encoded protein is CASLPGAGLGYTF. The full variable domain, rest sourced from reference TRBV2 and TRBJ1-2, is EPEVTQTPSHQVTQMGQEVILRCVPISNHLYFYWYRQILGQKVEFLVSFYNNEISEKSEIFDDQFSVERPDGSNFTLKIRSTKLEDSAMYFCASLPGAGLGYTFGSGTRLTVV.

This clonotype has a handful of counts. The genes are TRBV28 and TRBJ1-2; D remains ambiguous. Germline V gene sequence: CDR1 MDHEN, CDR2 SYDVKM. V lost 5 bases and J 0 bases, leaving 10 bases between the germline ends. This CDR3 has 14 amino acids. CDR3 in DNA: TGTGCCAGCAGTACGGTGTCCACTAACTATGGCTACACCTTC. Amino acids: CASSTVSTNYGYTF.

The chain joins TRBV3-1 to TRBJ1-4, with D maybe TRBD1 (5 bases). Germline CDR1 and CDR2: LGHDT and YNNKEL (reference sequence). Trimming took 4 bases from V and 8 from J, leaving 17 bases between them. There are 15 residues in the CDR3. CDR3 region: CASSLTQGSGEKLFF. The CDR3 DNA reads TGTGCCAGCAGCCTTACCCAGGGTTCGGGAGAAAAACTGTTTTTT. The complete variable domain, with remaining parts taken from reference TRBV3-1 and TRBJ1-4, reads DTAVSQTPKYLVTQMGNDKSIKCEQNLGHDTMYWYKQDSKKFLKIMFSYNNKELIINETVPNRFSPKSPDKAHLNLHINSLELGDSAVYFCASSLTQGSGEKLFFGSGTQLSVL.

The chain is built from TRBV5-6 and TRBJ2-3, with 8 bases aligning to TRBD2. The germline gives CDR1 SGHDT, CDR2 YYEEEE. The V and J ends lost 2 bases and 1 base, in that order; junction bases with no gene match: 9. This CDR3 spans 17 amino acids. CDR3 in amino acids: CASSFEAGDWGTDTQYF. CDR3 nucleotide sequence: TGTGCCAGCAGCTTCGAAGCGGGAGACTGGGGCACAGATACGCAGTATTTT. The whole variable domain, remainder taken from reference TRBV5-6 and TRBJ2-3, is DAGVTQSPTHLIKTRGQQVTLRCSPKSGHDTVSWYQQALGQGPQFIFQYYEEEERQRGNFPDRFSGHQFPNYSSELNVNALLLGDSALYLCASSFEAGDWGTDTQYFGPGTRLTVL.

This clonotype was observed at least ten times. The chain uses TRBV14 and TRBJ2-3; TRBD2 aligns across 8 bases. Germline CDR1 is SGHDN and CDR2 is FVKESK. The CDR3 spans 16 residues. The V gene end was trimmed by 0 bases and the J gene end by 0 bases; junction bases not matched to a gene: 2. CDR3 coding DNA: TGTGCCAGCAGCCAAGATAGCGGGGCCAGCACAGATACGCAGTATTTT. This translates into CASSQDSGASTDTQYF. The full variable domain, its missing parts supplied by reference TRBV14 and TRBJ2-3, is EAGVTQFPSHSVIEKGQTVTLRCDPISGHDNLYWYRRVMGKEIKFLLHFVKESKQDESGMPNNRFLAERTGGTYSTLKVQPAELEDSGVYFCASSQDSGASTDTQYFGPGTRLTVL.

The chain links TRBV12-3 or TRBV12-4 to TRBJ2-4; 7 positions agree with TRBD1. V shed 3 bases, J shed 4 bases, and the junction held 3 bases outside the gene matches. The CDR3 covers 14 residues. CDR3 sequence: CASSLRTGKNIQYF. The CDR3 DNA is TGTGCCAGCAGTTTGCGGACAGGAAAAAACATTCAGTACTTC.

This clonotype has just a few counts. The CDR3 loop reads CSVSSGYTDTQYF. The CDR3 nucleotides read TGCAGCGTTTCTAGCGGTTACACAGATACGCAGTATTTT. The chain couples TRBV29-1 to TRBJ2-3; TRBD2 matches 7 bases. The junction had 4 bases not matched to a gene; V was cut back by 5 bases and J by 2 bases. The V gene's germline CDR1 is SQVTM and CDR2 ANQGSEA. CDR3 length equals 13 residues.

This chain uses TRBV10-1 with TRBJ1-2; the D gene is possibly TRBD1 (5 bases). Germline CDR1 WNHNN, CDR2 SYGVQD (reference sequence). V was cut by 0 bases and J by 3 bases, with 5 bases left in between. The CDR3 covers 13 residues. CDR3 loop: CASSESQDYGYTF. CDR3 coding DNA: TGCGCCAGCAGTGAGTCACAGGACTATGGCTACACCTTC.

This clonotype appeared a few times. The rearrangement joins TRBV6-1 to TRBJ2-7; 10 nucleotides line up with TRBD2. The germline V gene has CDR1 MNHNS and CDR2 SASEGT. This CDR3 has 16 residues. The junction had 6 bases not matched to a gene; V was cut back by 0 bases and J by 4 bases. DNA for the CDR3: TGTGCCAGCAGTGAAGCTCTAGCGGGAGAAGGTTACGAGCAGTACTTC. Residues: CASSEALAGEGYEQYF.

This clonotype has ten or more counts. The chain uses TRBV7-9 and TRBJ1-1; tentative D call: TRBD1 (5 bases). Trimming pared 1 base from V and 5 bases from J, leaving 8 bases between. The V gene's germline CDR1 is SEHNR and CDR2 FQNEAQ (reference sequence). This CDR3 has 13 residues. CDR3 protein: CASSLGGTTEAFF. CDR3 coding DNA: TGTGCCAGCAGCTTAGGGGGCACGACTGAAGCTTTCTTT. Variable domain in full (rest from reference TRBV7-9 and TRBJ1-1): DTGVSQNPRHKITKRGQNVTFRCDPISEHNRLYWYRQTLGQGPEFLTYFQNEAQLEKSRLLSDRFSAERPKGSFSTLEIQRTEQGDSAMYLCASSLGGTTEAFFGQGTRLTVV.

This clonotype turned up a few times. V gene TRBV29-1 combines with J gene TRBJ2-7; 8 bases map to TRBD1. The CDR3 consists of 14 residues. Germline V gene sequence: CDR1 SQVTM, CDR2 ANQGSEA. Trimming at V came to 1 base and at J to 3 bases, leaving 5 bases not matched to a gene. CDR3 sequence: CSVEASGGYYEQYF. The CDR3 nucleotides are TGCAGCGTTGAAGCTTCAGGGGGCTACTACGAGCAGTACTTC.

J is TRBJ1-1 and V is TRBV29-1, with a weak D call TRBD1 (6 bases). The CDR3 covers 14 residues. Deletions cut 8 bases from V and 1 base from J, with 17 bases between. Germline V gene data show CDR1 as SQVTM and CDR2 as ANQGSEA. CDR3 amino acids: CSHRGGPGNTEAFF. CDR3 sequence (DNA): TGCAGCCACCGTGGGGGGCCAGGGAACACTGAAGCTTTCTTT.